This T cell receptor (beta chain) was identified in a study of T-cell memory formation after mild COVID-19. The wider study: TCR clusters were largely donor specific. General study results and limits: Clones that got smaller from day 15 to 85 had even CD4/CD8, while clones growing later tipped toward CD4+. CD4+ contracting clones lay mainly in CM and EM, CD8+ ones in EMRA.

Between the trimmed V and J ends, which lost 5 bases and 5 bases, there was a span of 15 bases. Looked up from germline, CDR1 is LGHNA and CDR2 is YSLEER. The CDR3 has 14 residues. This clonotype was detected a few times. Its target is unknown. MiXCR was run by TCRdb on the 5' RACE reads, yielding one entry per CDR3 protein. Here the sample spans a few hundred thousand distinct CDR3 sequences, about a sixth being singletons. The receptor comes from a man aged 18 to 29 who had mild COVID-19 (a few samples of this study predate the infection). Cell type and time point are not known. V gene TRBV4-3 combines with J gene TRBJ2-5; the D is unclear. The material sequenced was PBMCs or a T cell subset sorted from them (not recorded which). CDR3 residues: CASSWTTLGETQYF. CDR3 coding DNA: TGCGCCAGCAGCTGGACCACGTTGGGTGAGACCCAGTACTTC.